The entry below gives a single TCR beta chain sequence along with its context. Its antigen remains unidentified. Treatment defined: approximately 9-day PBMC culture with coronavirus spike peptide pools or control peptides (ViraFEST assay). PCR tests turned positive between March and December 2020, before US Alpha, Beta and Delta variants. Germline-derived CDR1 and CDR2 are PRHDT and FYEKMQ (reference sequence). This CDR3 spans 15 amino acids. V lost 5 bases and J lost 10; bases outside the gene matches: 9. The sample comes from a study of vaccination and CD4 T cells after COVID-19. Study at large: Six male and four female convalescents took part, two of them Hispanic. As a positive control, some control cultures were given a CEFX pool, while others were given an HIV-1 Nef pool or no peptide.

The assay that was used to sequence DNA from cultured CD4+ T cells was the Oncomine TCR Beta short-read assay. The genomic DNA was obtained from cultured CD4+ T cells by extraction with the QIAamp micro DNA kit. MiXCR, run by TCRdb on the PCR reads, gives a single entry per CDR3 protein. The table includes roughly 10,000 distinct CDR3 sequences, over 25% detected once. The clonotype originates from a human donor who had recovered from COVID-19. The chain joins TRBV13 to TRBJ1-6; 9 bases are a match to TRBD1. Specimen: CD4+ T cells from blood, cultured in vitro, collected after SARS-CoV-2 vaccination. In DNA, the CDR3 is TGTGCCAGCAGCCACGGGACAGGGCTTGGCTCACCCCTCCACTTT. It translates to CASSHGTGLGSPLHF. Full variable domain (missing parts from reference TRBV13 and TRBJ1-6): AAGVIQSPRHLIKEKRETATLKCYPIPRHDTVYWYQQGPGQDPQFLISFYEKMQSDKGSIPDRFSAQQFSDYHSELNMSSLELGDSALYFCASSHGTGLGSPLHFGNGTRLTVT.